The TCR beta chain under discussion was sequenced for a study of control samples from healthy donors and cancer patients. The germline CDR1 and CDR2 sequences are MNHNY and SVGAGI (reference sequence). This CDR3 is built from 14 residues. The ends were cut back, 6 bases at V and 6 bases at J, with 18 bases in the middle. The protocol was immunoSEQ multiplex PCR, while the TCRdb copy is restricted to in-frame clones and leaves out a portion. The sample yields 100,000 to 150,000 clones, around 90% seen once. This sequence was found in a man aged 40-55 years in good health. Sequenced input: blood. The chain uses TRBV6-6 and TRBJ2-7; D may match TRBD1 or TRBD2 (5 bases each). CDR3 coding DNA: TGTGCCAGCAGGCTACCTGGGGGAGCGGTCGAGCAGTACTTC. It specifies CASRLPGGAVEQYF.